These 28 T cell receptor beta chains were all obtained from the same sample, sequenced in a study of low-dose radiotherapy and immunotherapy resistance in tumors. Time point indicated: before trial treatment. Alpha- and beta-chain coverage of first-strand cDNA came from TRAV- and TRBV-specific primers. The authors ran about 20 PCR cycles to amplify TCRs with a constant-region primer and V-primer adapter. TCRdb used MiXCR to reprocess the reads, holding one entry per CDR3 protein. The table lists tens of thousands of distinct CDR3 sequences, roughly 9% of them singletons, with under 1.1% in the top ten. The sample consisted of PBMCs, taken before treatment. The receptors shown here come from a male donor with prostate cancer.

This clonotype was seen at least ten times. The chain links TRBV19 to TRBJ1-5; D is unresolved. Trimming took off 6 bases at V and 1 base at J, with 10 bases between the two ends. Germline V lookup: CDR1 LNHDA, CDR2 SQIVND (reference sequence). This CDR3 comprises 14 residues. CDR3 loop: CASRRGNSNQPQHF. For the CDR3, the DNA is TGTGCCAGTAGGCGGGGAAACAGCAATCAGCCCCAGCATTTT.

This clonotype has a count of ten or more. The chain has TRBV7-2 and TRBJ2-2; D tentatively fits TRBD1 or TRBD2 (5 bases each). Per germline, CDR1 SGHTA and CDR2 FQGNSA. This CDR3 has 16 amino acids. Trimming pared 2 bases from V and 4 bases from J, leaving 14 bases between. DNA for the CDR3: TGTGCCAGCAGCTTATCCTGGGGGACGGGCACCGGGGAGCTGTTTTTT. Translating it yields CASSLSWGTGTGELFF.

This clonotype was seen many times. The chain carries TRBV6-5 and TRBJ2-7; 12 bases line up with TRBD2. Germline CDR1 reads MNHEY; CDR2 reads SVGAGI. Germline trimming cut 2 bases from V and 0 bases from J; bases unmatched to any gene: 5. The CDR3 is made up of 17 amino acids. CDR3 coding DNA: TGTGCCAGCAGTTACGCGACGACTAGCGGGAGCTCCTACGAGCAGTACTTC. Translating it yields CASSYATTSGSSYEQYF.

This clonotype was detected many times. The chain uses TRBV11-3 and TRBJ2-7, with a possible D match to TRBD1 (6 bases). The CDR3 spans 13 residues. V lost 4 bases and J lost 1, with 8 bases in between. The germline V gene encodes CDR1 SGHNT and CDR2 YENEEA. CDR3 protein: CASSYTGSYEQYF. CDR3 bases: TGTGCCAGCAGCTATACAGGGTCCTACGAGCAGTACTTC.

Many counts were recorded for this clonotype. This rearrangement joins TRBV20-1 to TRBJ2-7, with 7 positions matching TRBD2. This CDR3 is built from 14 residues. Losses at the gene ends were 3 bases for V and 3 bases for J; bases not matched to a gene: 8. The germline CDR1 and CDR2 sequences are DFQATT and SNEGSKA (reference sequence). The CDR3 DNA sequence: TGCAGTGCTAGGCGGCTAGCGGAAATCTACGAGCAGTACTTC. It codes for CSARRLAEIYEQYF.

This clonotype occurred many times. The V gene is TRBV10-3, the J gene TRBJ2-7, with D possibly matching TRBD2 (6 bases). Deletions cut 11 bases from V and 5 bases from J, with 22 bases between. This CDR3 has 14 amino acids. Germline lookup yields CDR1 ENHRY and CDR2 SYGVKD. This CDR3 is CAVRDRLALDEQYF. The CDR3 DNA is TGTGCCGTACGAGATCGGCTAGCGCTCGACGAGCAGTACTTC.

This clonotype was picked up many times. The CDR3 loop reads CASSLTGNEQYF. The CDR3 nucleotides read TGTGCCAGCAGTTTAACGGGTAACGAGCAGTACTTC. This chain connects TRBV28 to TRBJ2-7; no firm D call. Trimming stripped 2 bases from V and 5 bases from J, with 7 bases between. Germline V gene lookup returns CDR1 MDHEN and CDR2 SYDVKM. The CDR3 has 12 amino acids.

This clonotype was observed at least ten times. V and J are TRBV2 and TRBJ2-2, with D perhaps TRBD1 or TRBD2 (5 bases each). The germline CDR1 and CDR2 sequences are SNHLY and FYNNEI. The germline V and J ends were trimmed by 0 bases and 3 bases, with 8 bases remaining between them. This CDR3 comprises 15 residues. Written as DNA, the CDR3 is TGTGCCAGCAGTGAAGCCGGGGCAGACACCGGGGAGCTGTTTTTT. Translation: CASSEAGADTGELFF.

This clonotype was seen many times. The chain employs TRBV5-4 and TRBJ2-7, with a weak D call TRBD1 (6 bases). The length of the CDR3 is 13 residues. Germline lookup yields CDR1 SGHNT and CDR2 YYREEE (reference sequence). V lost 0 bases and J lost 5, with 9 bases in between. In DNA, the CDR3 is TGTGCCAGCAGCTTGGCAGGGGCCAACGAGCAGTACTTC. Its protein is CASSLAGANEQYF.

In this sample, this clonotype turned up many times. The chain recombines TRBV19 with TRBJ1-1; D gene ambiguous. CDR3 length: 15 amino acids. CDR1 LNHDA and CDR2 SQIVND come from the germline V gene (reference sequence). Trimming removed 6 bases from V and 4 bases from J, with 18 bases in between. The CDR3 spells CASSQLTYTSTEAFF. CDR3 DNA: TGTGCCAGTAGCCAACTAACCTACACCTCCACTGAAGCTTTCTTT.

This clonotype is medium-sized (0.01 to 0.1%). The rearrangement links TRBV2 to TRBJ1-5; weak D call: TRBD1 (5 bases). The CDR3 is made up of 15 amino acids. Trimming stripped 8 bases from V and 2 bases from J, with 16 bases between. Looked up from germline, CDR1 is SNHLY and CDR2 is FYNNEI. Here the CDR3 DNA reads TGTGCCAGCCTCAAGGGACCCCGAGGCAATCAGCCCCAGCATTTT. Protein sequence: CASLKGPRGNQPQHF.

In this sample, this clonotype turned up many times. The V and J genes are TRBV27 and TRBJ2-3, with no clear D. The CDR3 has 13 amino acids. Germline V gene data show CDR1 as MNHEY and CDR2 as SMNVEV (reference sequence). V dropped 8 bases and J dropped 1 base, with 10 bases sitting between them. The CDR3 protein is CASCPLGTDTQYF. CDR3 DNA: TGTGCCAGCTGCCCCCTGGGCACAGATACGCAGTATTTT.

This clonotype was seen repeatedly, ten times or more. The rearrangement joins TRBV7-2 to TRBJ2-7; D gene uncertain. The CDR3 is made up of 12 amino acids. CDR1 and CDR2 (germline): SGHTA, FQGNSA. V was cut by 5 bases and J by 3 bases, with 8 bases left in between. The CDR3 bases are TGTGCCAGCAGCCCCTACGACTACGAGCAGTACTTC. This sequence encodes CASSPYDYEQYF.

This clonotype was seen many times. The chain is built from TRBV5-1 and TRBJ2-3, with 7 bases matching TRBD1. V dropped 4 bases and J dropped 1; count of bases not matched to a gene: 6. CDR1 and CDR2 (germline): SGHRS, YFSETQ. The CDR3 spans 15 residues. CDR3 DNA sequence: TGCGCCAGCAGCCGGGACAGCCCCCGCACAGATACGCAGTATTTT. Translated, it gives CASSRDSPRTDTQYF.

This clonotype was counted ten times or more. In nucleotides, the CDR3 is TGTGCCAGCAGCTTAAAAGGCCCCTACGGCGACACCGGGGAGCTGTTTTTT. Its protein product is CASSLKGPYGDTGELFF. V and J are TRBV7-2 and TRBJ2-2; D call uncertain. The CDR3 extends over 17 amino acids. Germline CDR1 reads SGHTA; CDR2 reads FQGNSA. V was pared by 2 bases and J by 3 bases, with 16 bases between. Drawing the rest from reference TRBV7-2 and TRBJ2-2, the complete variable domain is GAGVSQSPSNKVTEKGKDVELRCDPISGHTALYWYRQSLGQGLEFLIYFQGNSAPDKSGLPSDRFSAERTGGSVSTLTIQRTQQEDSAVYLCASSLKGPYGDTGELFFGEGSRLTVL.

This clonotype was seen a handful of times. The chain has TRBV7-9 and TRBJ1-3, with D unresolved. Germline values: CDR1 SEHNR, CDR2 FQNEAQ (reference sequence). V lost 5 bases, J lost 7 bases, and 9 bases lay in between. CDR3 length equals 12 residues. CDR3 amino acids: CASSATANTIYF. CDR3 in DNA: TGTGCCAGCAGCGCGACCGCGAACACCATATATTTT.

This clonotype was found many times. V is TRBV5-1 and J is TRBJ2-7; a possible D gene is TRBD2 (7 bases). V dropped 2 bases and J dropped 3 bases, with 9 bases sitting between them. Germline V gene sequence: CDR1 SGHRS, CDR2 YFSETQ. This CDR3 is built from 13 residues. Here the CDR3 reads CASSLGGGYEQYF. CDR3 bases: TGCGCCAGCAGCTTAGGGGGGGGCTACGAGCAGTACTTC.

This clonotype was seen repeatedly, ten times or more. The rearrangement links TRBV28 to TRBJ2-3; D uncertain. V shed 5 bases and J shed 8 bases, with 11 bases lying between them. The germline gives CDR1 MDHEN, CDR2 SYDVKM. The CDR3 consists of 12 residues. CDR3 in amino acids: CASSPLLGTQYF. The CDR3 region has the DNA TGTGCCAGCAGTCCCCTTCTGGGTACGCAGTATTTT.

This clonotype was seen at least ten times. V usage is TRBV7-2 and J usage is TRBJ1-2, with unresolved D. CDR3 size: 14 residues. The V end lost 5 bases, the J end lost 4 bases, and 14 bases lay between the germline ends. The germline gives CDR1 SGHTA, CDR2 FQGNSA. CDR3 nucleotides: TGTGCCAGCAGCCTAAATTGGGTTAGCTATGGCTACACCTTC. Amino acids: CASSLNWVSYGYTF.

This clonotype has at least ten counts. The rearrangement uses TRBV27 and TRBJ2-7, with 12 bases aligning to TRBD2. The germline gives CDR1 MNHEY, CDR2 SMNVEV (reference sequence). This CDR3 comprises 15 residues. Trimming took 7 bases from V and 1 from J; bases not matched to a gene: 5. CDR3 DNA sequence: TGTGCCAGCACCCGGACTAGCGGGAAATCCTACGAGCAGTACTTC. This codes for CASTRTSGKSYEQYF.

This clonotype was counted at least ten times. This chain joins TRBV21-1 and TRBJ2-7; no check of the table's D call, TRBD1, against the DNA was made. TRBV21-1 is a recognized pseudogene. This CDR3 region has 16 residues. The CDR3 sequence: CASSHGTIPLGYEQYF. As DNA, the CDR3 is TGTGCCAGCAGCCATGGGACAATCCCCCTGGGCTACGAGCAGTACTTC.

This clonotype was observed many times. This chain links TRBV18 with TRBJ2-5; D remains unclear. V was clipped by 3 bases and J by 5 bases, with 7 bases between them. CDR3 length equals 12 residues. Germline V gives CDR1 KGHSH, CDR2 LQKENI. The CDR3 loop is CASSPLMETQYF. In DNA, the CDR3 is TGTGCCAGCTCACCGTTAATGGAGACCCAGTACTTC. Full variable domain (remainder filled in from reference TRBV18 and TRBJ2-5): NAGVMQNPRHLVRRRGQEARLRCSPMKGHSHVYWYRQLPEEGLKFMVYLQKENIIDESGMPKERFSAEFPKEGPSILRIQQVVRGDSAAYFCASSPLMETQYFGPGTRLLVL.

This clonotype was counted ten times or more. The genes are TRBV12-3 or TRBV12-4 and TRBJ2-1; 14 bases fit TRBD2. This CDR3 contains 16 residues. V lost 5 bases and J lost 6; bases outside the gene matches: 6. The CDR3 nucleotides read TGTGCCAGCAGTCCCCCCGGGACTAGCGGGAGCAATGAGCAGTTCTTC. The encoded protein is CASSPPGTSGSNEQFF.

This clonotype was observed many times. The chain joins TRBV11-2 to TRBJ2-1; 9 nucleotides line up with TRBD1. Germline CDR1 SGHAT, CDR2 FQNNGV. The CDR3 loop spans 17 amino acids. Trimming cost V 5 bases and J 4 bases; bases outside gene matches: 12. Here the CDR3 reads CASSPPPGQGVYNEQFF. The CDR3 DNA reads TGTGCCAGCAGCCCACCACCGGGACAGGGCGTATACAATGAGCAGTTCTTC.

This clonotype was recorded at least ten times. V gene TRBV19 combines with J gene TRBJ1-1; 9 positions agree with TRBD1. The germline V gene encodes CDR1 LNHDA and CDR2 SQIVND (reference sequence). V lost 5 bases, J lost 1 base, and 2 bases stayed unmatched. CDR3 length: 14 residues. The CDR3 DNA is TGTGCCAGTAGTGGGGGACAGGGGAACACTGAAGCTTTCTTT. Translated: CASSGGQGNTEAFF.

In this sample, this clonotype turned up many times. The V gene is TRBV7-2, the J gene TRBJ2-1, with D uncertain. Germline V gene lookup returns CDR1 SGHTA and CDR2 FQGNSA. The CDR3 is made up of 15 amino acids. V lost 1 base and J 4 bases, leaving 11 bases between the germline ends. CDR3 region: CASSLGIGLYNEQFF. The CDR3 DNA is TGTGCCAGCAGCTTAGGTATAGGGTTGTACAATGAGCAGTTCTTC.

This clonotype was seen many times. The chain joins TRBV6-2 or TRBV6-3 to TRBJ2-7, with 11 nucleotides matching TRBD2. This CDR3 has 14 amino acids. V lost 7 bases to trimming and J lost 4 bases; unmatched junction nucleotides: 6. Per the germline V gene, CDR1 is MNHEY and CDR2 is SVGEGT. This CDR3 reads CASTELAGAYEQYF. The DNA of the CDR3 is TGTGCCAGCACTGAACTAGCGGGGGCTTACGAGCAGTACTTC.

The table lists this clonotype with many counts. This sequence joins TRBV19 and TRBJ2-7; 8 bases align to TRBD1. With 4 bases clipped from V and 2 bases from J, the junction kept 13 bases outside the gene matches. Germline V gives CDR1 LNHDA, CDR2 SQIVND (reference sequence). The CDR3 covers 17 residues. CDR3 coding DNA: TGTGCCAGTAGTAACCAACATTTTAAGACAGGGGCCTACGAGCAGTACTTC. Encoded protein: CASSNQHFKTGAYEQYF.